These 8 T cell receptor beta chains were sequenced from one sample in a study of OX40 agonist ivuxolimab in advanced cancers. The repertoire was sequenced with immunoSEQ multiplex PCR; TCRdb's copy has only in-frame clones and lacks some. The repertoire includes 55,000 to 65,000 clones, 92% of them detected once, and approximately 23% sits in the top ten. This material consisted of CD4+ or CD8+ T cells sorted from blood, taken in a trial of the OX40 agonist ivuxolimab. The source is an adult with an advanced solid tumor such as melanoma, head and neck, liver or kidney cancer.

V gene TRBV7-9 combines with J gene TRBJ2-5; D remains unclear. Trimming took 6 bases from V and 4 from J, leaving 9 bases between them. Germline V lookup: CDR1 SEHNR, CDR2 FQNEAQ (reference sequence). The CDR3 sequence is 12 residues long. The CDR3 protein is CASSRIPETQYF. The CDR3 nucleotides are TGTGCCAGCAGTCGTATTCCAGAGACCCAGTACTTC.

This chain joins TRBV30 and TRBJ2-3, with 9 positions matching TRBD2. CDR1 and CDR2 from the germline V gene are GTSNPN and SVGIG (reference sequence). The V and J ends lost 4 bases and 5 bases, in that order; junction bases with no gene match: 4. This CDR3 region has 13 residues. The CDR3 sequence: CAWTGREGDTQYF. CDR3 bases: TGTGCCTGGACGGGGCGGGAGGGAGATACGCAGTATTTT.

This chain joins TRBV6-5 and TRBJ2-4; weak D call: TRBD1 (6 bases). The CDR3 is 14 residues long. CDR1 is MNHEY and CDR2 is SVGAGI in the germline V gene. V lost 0 bases, J lost 8 bases, and 11 bases lay in between. The CDR3 loop is CASSYSLGAYIQYF. The CDR3 bases are TGTGCCAGCAGTTACTCGTTGGGGGCATACATTCAGTACTTC.

The chain couples TRBV28 to TRBJ2-7; the D gene is possibly TRBD1 (5 bases). This CDR3 has 13 amino acids. Trimming removed 4 bases at V and 3 bases at J, with 10 bases between. In germline, CDR1 is MDHEN, CDR2 SYDVKM. The CDR3 spells CASSSPGNYEQYF. The CDR3 coding sequence is TGTGCCAGCAGTTCCCCAGGGAACTACGAGCAGTACTTC.

This chain joins TRBV9 and TRBJ2-3; D ambiguous. The CDR3 loop spans 11 amino acids. Germline V gene sequence: CDR1 SGDLS, CDR2 YYNGEE. V was cut by 3 bases and J by 5 bases, with 4 bases left in between. In DNA form, the CDR3 reads TGTGCCAGCAGCGGTCGAGATACGCAGTATTTT. This codes for CASSGRDTQYF.

The chain carries TRBV4-1 and TRBJ1-5; tentative D call: TRBD1 (5 bases). Germline V gene data show CDR1 as MGHRA and CDR2 as YSYEKL. The CDR3 extends over 16 amino acids. Trimming took 5 bases from V and 3 from J, leaving 17 bases between them. CDR3 amino acids: CASSEGVGIVNQPQHF. The CDR3 region has the DNA TGCGCCAGCAGCGAAGGGGTAGGGATCGTCAATCAGCCCCAGCATTTT.

As regards this clone: The germline gene is not matched at one end of the junction; a read error may be the cause. This specimen includes other DNA sequences encoding the same CDR3. This chain joins TRBV27 and TRBJ1-2; perhaps TRBD1 as D (5 bases). The length of the CDR3 is 14 residues. Germline V CDR1 and CDR2: MNHEY, SMNVEV (reference sequence). CDR3 amino acids: CASSWAGRDYGYTF. The DNA for the CDR3 is TGTGCCAGCAGTTGGGCAGGGAGAGACTACGGCTACACCTTC.

The V and J genes are TRBV13 and TRBJ1-2; maybe TRBD1 (6 bases). The germline V and J ends were trimmed by 5 bases and 1 base, with 11 bases remaining between them. Germline V gene sequence: CDR1 PRHDT, CDR2 FYEKMQ (reference sequence). This CDR3 spans 14 amino acids. CDR3 coding DNA: TGTGCCAGCAGCCCTCCAGGGGTTAACTATGGCTACACCTTC. Amino acid sequence: CASSPPGVNYGYTF.